This entry is about one TCR beta chain. The target antigen is unknown. The repertoire was sequenced with immunoSEQ multiplex PCR; TCRdb's copy has only in-frame clones and lacks some. The data hold some 1.5 million clones, with roughly 97% observed a single time. This specimen belongs to a study of shared clonotypes between healthy human individuals. This CDR3 spans 14 amino acids. Trimming pared 5 bases from V and 4 bases from J, leaving 12 bases between. Germline values: CDR1 MNHEY, CDR2 SVGAGI. Study results and caveats: Investigators collected only blood, and repertoires in tissues likely differ. In contrast to clonotypes shared by all four donors, non-shared clonotypes had lower generation probabilities. Represented diversity, genetic and exposure-history alike, was limited by few donors.

The sample consisted of naive CD4+ T cells sorted from blood. The subset: CD45RA+ positively selected. The TCR comes from a man aged 25 to 45 in good health. J is TRBJ1-5 and V is TRBV6-5, with TRBD1 as a possible D gene (5 bases). CDR3 residues: CASSPLGGNQPQHF. The CDR3 DNA sequence: TGTGCCAGCAGTCCGCTTGGGGGTAATCAGCCCCAGCATTTT.